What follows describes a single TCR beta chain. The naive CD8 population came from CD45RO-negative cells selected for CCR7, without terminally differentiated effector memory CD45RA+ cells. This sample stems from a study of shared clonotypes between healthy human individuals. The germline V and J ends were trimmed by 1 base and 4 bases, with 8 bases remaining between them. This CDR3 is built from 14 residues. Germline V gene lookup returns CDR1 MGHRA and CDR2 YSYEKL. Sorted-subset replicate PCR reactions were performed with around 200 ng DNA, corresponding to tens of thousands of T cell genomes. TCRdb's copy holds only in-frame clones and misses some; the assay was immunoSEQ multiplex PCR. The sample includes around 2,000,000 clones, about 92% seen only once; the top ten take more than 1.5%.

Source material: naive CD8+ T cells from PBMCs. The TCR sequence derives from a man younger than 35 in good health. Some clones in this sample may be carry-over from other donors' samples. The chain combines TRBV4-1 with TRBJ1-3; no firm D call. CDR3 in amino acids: CASSQGTLGNTIYF. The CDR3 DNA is TGCGCCAGCAGCCAAGGGACTCTGGGAAACACCATATATTTT.